The 21 T cell receptor beta chains presented below share a single source sample, sequenced in a study of T cell clonotyping in hematopoietic cell transplantation. Method: immunoSEQ multiplex PCR; TCRdb's copy keeps in-frame clones and lacks some. The sample lists approximately 5,700 clones; around 76% were seen once. Sequencing used peripheral blood mononuclear cells, obtained 100 days after allogeneic stem cell transplant. The receptor source for this set is a male patient over 55 who had an allogeneic stem cell transplant, so T cells may come from the graft donor. Some clones in this sample may be carry-over from other donors' samples.

Concerning this clone: Different DNA sequences within this sample yield the same CDR3. V is TRBV15 and J is TRBJ2-1; D is undetermined. Germline CDR1 is LNHNV and CDR2 is YYDKDF (reference sequence). V dropped 0 bases and J dropped 4 bases, with 4 bases sitting between them. The CDR3 contains 13 residues. The CDR3 loop reads CATSRDGYNEQFF. The CDR3 DNA reads TGTGCCACCAGCAGAGATGGGTACAATGAGCAGTTCTTC.

The chain links TRBV5-5 to TRBJ2-1; D ambiguous. The germline V gene encodes CDR1 SGHKS and CDR2 YYEKEE (reference sequence). The germline V and J ends were trimmed by 0 bases and 7 bases, with 8 bases remaining between them. The CDR3 contains 13 residues. Here the CDR3 DNA reads TGTGCCAGCAGCTTGGTTCCTAAGAATGAGCAGTTCTTC. Protein sequence: CASSLVPKNEQFF.

The gene calls are TRBV7-9 and TRBJ2-6; D may be TRBD1 (5 bases). The V and J ends lost 5 bases and 2 bases respectively, with 13 bases between them. This CDR3 has 16 amino acids. Germline values: CDR1 SEHNR, CDR2 FQNEAQ (reference sequence). The CDR3 nucleotides read TGTGCCAGCAGCCCACAGGTACCCACTGGGGCCAACGTCCTGACTTTC. Its translation: CASSPQVPTGANVLTF.

This CDR3 reads CATSRGRNTDTQYF. In DNA, the CDR3 is TGTGCCACCAGCAGGGGCCGGAACACAGATACGCAGTATTTT. The chain joins TRBV15 to TRBJ2-3; D remains unclear. Germline V gene lookup returns CDR1 LNHNV and CDR2 YYDKDF (reference sequence). The CDR3 loop spans 14 amino acids. V was cut by 3 bases and J by 2 bases, with 9 bases left in between.

The chain links TRBV9 to TRBJ1-5; D perhaps matches TRBD1 (6 bases). Between the trimmed V and J ends, which lost 3 bases and 3 bases, there was a span of 13 bases. Per germline, CDR1 SGDLS and CDR2 YYNGEE. This CDR3 spans 15 amino acids. CDR3 amino acids: CASSGVDSPNQPQHF. CDR3 DNA: TGTGCCAGCAGCGGTGTGGACAGCCCCAATCAGCCCCAGCATTTT.

This chain links TRBV6-5 with TRBJ2-7; 7 bases agree with TRBD1. With 4 bases clipped from V and 2 bases from J, the junction kept 11 bases outside the gene matches. This CDR3 has 16 residues. Germline CDR1 and CDR2: MNHEY and SVGAGI. This CDR3 reads CASSFTPPGTAYEQYF. CDR3 nucleotide sequence: TGTGCCAGCAGTTTTACACCTCCGGGGACAGCCTACGAGCAGTACTTC.

This CDR3 reads CASSLFSSGNNGQFF. The CDR3 region has the DNA TGTGCCAGCAGCTTATTCTCTAGCGGGAATAACGGGCAGTTCTTC. The chain has TRBV5-5 and TRBJ2-1, with 9 bases lining up with TRBD2. The CDR3 spans 15 residues. Germline V gives CDR1 SGHKS, CDR2 YYEKEE (reference sequence). V lost 2 bases, J lost 12 bases, and 12 bases stayed unmatched. The whole variable domain, filled in from reference TRBV5-5 and TRBJ2-1, reads DAGVTQSPTHLIKTRGQQVTLRCSPISGHKSVSWYQQVLGQGPQFIFQYYEKEERGRGNFPDRFSARQFPNYSSELNVNALLLGDSALYLCASSLFSSGNNGQFFGPGTRLTVL.

V usage is TRBV28 and J usage is TRBJ1-2; D not resolved. There are 14 residues in the CDR3. The germline CDR1 and CDR2 sequences are MDHEN and SYDVKM. V was pared by 1 base and J by 8 bases, with 14 bases between. CDR3 loop: CASSLSGSSSGYTF. In DNA form, the CDR3 reads TGTGCCAGCAGTTTATCTGGCAGCTCTAGCGGCTACACCTTC.

The V gene is TRBV7-2, the J gene TRBJ1-4; no clear D. Germline lookup yields CDR1 SGHTA and CDR2 FQGNSA. The CDR3 extends over 14 amino acids. V was clipped by 8 bases and J by 6 bases, with 16 bases between them. Here the CDR3 reads CASGQRATDEKLFF. CDR3 nucleotide sequence: TGTGCCAGCGGTCAAAGAGCGACTGATGAAAAACTGTTTTTT.

This clone was seen a single time. The chain combines TRBV4-3 with TRBJ1-2; D is perhaps TRBD1 (6 bases). V was trimmed by 0 bases and J by 4 bases, leaving 12 bases between them. The germline V gene has CDR1 LGHNA and CDR2 YSLEER. This CDR3 spans 15 amino acids. This chain's CDR3 is CASSQEAAGAYGYTF. CDR3 DNA sequence: TGCGCCAGCAGCCAAGAGGCAGCAGGGGCCTATGGCTACACCTTC.

J is TRBJ1-2 and V is TRBV27; TRBD1 aligns across 9 bases. After removal of 5 bases from V and 6 bases from J, the junction contained 7 bases not matched to a gene. CDR1 is MNHEY and CDR2 is SMNVEV in the germline V gene (reference sequence). The CDR3 loop spans 14 amino acids. The CDR3, as DNA: TGTGCCAGCAGTGTGAACAGGGGGCGCGATGGCTACACCTTC. It is translated as CASSVNRGRDGYTF.

The chain has TRBV14 and TRBJ2-7; D not resolved. The V end was cut by 0 bases, the J end by 3 bases, with 0 bases between. The germline CDR1 and CDR2 sequences are SGHDN and FVKESK. The CDR3 is 11 amino acids. For the CDR3, the DNA is TGTGCCAGCAGCCAAGACTACGAGCAGTACTTC. Translated, it gives CASSQDYEQYF.

This chain joins TRBV19 and TRBJ2-1; unclear D gene. V was shortened by 2 bases and J by 2 bases, with 10 bases between the two germline ends. There are 15 residues in the CDR3. CDR1 LNHDA and CDR2 SQIVND come from the germline V gene (reference sequence). The CDR3 spells CASSIPTYPYNEQFF. CDR3 nucleotide sequence: TGTGCCAGTAGTATACCGACTTATCCCTACAATGAGCAGTTCTTC.

This sequence joins TRBV5-1 and TRBJ2-7; D remains unclear. V was trimmed by 6 bases and J by 6 bases, leaving 22 bases between them. This CDR3 comprises 15 residues. Germline V gives CDR1 SGHRS, CDR2 YFSETQ. CDR3 sequence (DNA): TGCGCCAGCACCGAAGGACCTCCCCGCAAGGGCGAGCAGTACTTC. Amino acids: CASTEGPPRKGEQYF. Using reference TRBV5-1 and TRBJ2-7 for the parts outside the CDR3, the full variable domain is KAGVTQTPRYLIKTRGQQVTLSCSPISGHRSVSWYQQTPGQGLQFLFEYFSETQRNKGNFPGRFSGRQFSNSRSEMNVSTLELGDSALYLCASTEGPPRKGEQYFGPGTRLTVT.

The chain couples TRBV19 to TRBJ2-2; D possibly corresponds to TRBD1 (6 bases). The CDR3 consists of 15 residues. Trimming removed 2 bases at V and 2 bases at J, with 9 bases between. The germline CDR1 and CDR2 sequences are LNHDA and SQIVND (reference sequence). The CDR3 protein is CASSILGQNTGELFF. DNA for the CDR3: TGTGCCAGTAGTATACTGGGACAAAACACCGGGGAGCTGTTTTTT.

This clone was seen more than once but under ten times. The chain couples TRBV7-2 to TRBJ2-7; 12 bases match TRBD2. V gave up 4 bases and J gave up 3 bases; unmatched junction bases: 7. Germline assignment: CDR1 SGHTA and CDR2 FQGNSA. The CDR3 covers 16 residues. The DNA of the CDR3 is TGTGCCAGCAGCTCCCAGACTAGCGGGGGCCGCTACGAGCAGTACTTC. It specifies CASSSQTSGGRYEQYF.

J is TRBJ2-7 and V is TRBV6-1; unclear D gene. V was pared by 0 bases and J by 2 bases, with 8 bases between. This CDR3 has 14 amino acids. The germline gives CDR1 MNHNS, CDR2 SASEGT. The CDR3 reads CASSEAHPTYEQYF. In DNA, the CDR3 is TGTGCCAGCAGTGAAGCCCACCCAACCTACGAGCAGTACTTC.

This sequence joins TRBV28 and TRBJ1-6; D unclear. CDR3 size: 15 residues. CDR1 is MDHEN and CDR2 is SYDVKM in the germline V gene. V dropped 4 bases and J dropped 8 bases, with 15 bases sitting between them. The CDR3 loop reads CASSSEIRSYSPLHF. The CDR3 coding sequence is TGTGCCAGCAGTTCAGAGATCCGGAGCTATTCACCCCTCCACTTT.

The rearrangement uses TRBV5-4 and TRBJ1-1; possible D gene TRBD1, 6 bases. This CDR3 spans 15 amino acids. In germline, CDR1 is SGHNT, CDR2 YYREEE (reference sequence). The ends were cut back, 0 bases at V and 4 bases at J, with 13 bases in the middle. CDR3 nucleotide sequence: TGTGCCAGCAGCTTGGATAGTTACAGGGCCACTGAAGCTTTCTTT. Its translation is CASSLDSYRATEAFF.

V and J are TRBV18 and TRBJ1-1, with 8 bases identical to TRBD1. The germline V gene encodes CDR1 KGHSH and CDR2 LQKENI. The CDR3 is 15 residues long. Unmatched junction bases numbered 9, after V lost 2 bases and J lost 7 bases. CDR3 nucleotide sequence: TGTGCCAGCTCACCAGATCAGGGGGCTCTAGGTGAAGCTTTCTTT. Amino acids: CASSPDQGALGEAFF.

The genes are TRBV9 and TRBJ2-7; TRBD2 matches at 8 bases. J was trimmed by 0 bases and V by 4 bases; bases with no gene match: 3. The germline V gene has CDR1 SGDLS and CDR2 YYNGEE. The CDR3 is made up of 14 amino acids. CDR3 DNA: TGTGCCAGCAGCCGCAGCGGGAGCTCCTACGAGCAGTACTTC. The encoded protein is CASSRSGSSYEQYF.